The T cell receptor beta chain under discussion was sequenced for a study of cytomegalovirus exposure and HLA in healthy donors. The study ran its PCR with 60 Vbeta and 13 Jbeta primers. Repertoires were generated with immunoSEQ multiplex PCR, while TCRdb's copy carries only in-frame clones and drops some. Of 100,000 to 150,000 clones in the sample, roughly three quarters were seen once. Notes on this clone: No antigen is known for it.

Study-wide results and limits: In vitro experiments confirmed that a few CMV-associated chains were specific for CMV antigens.

The V end was cut by 5 bases, the J end by 7 bases, with 11 bases between. The CDR3 has 13 amino acids. CDR1 is MNHNY and CDR2 is SVGAGI in the germline V gene (reference sequence). This rearrangement joins TRBV6-6 to TRBJ2-2, with no clear D. The sample consisted of PBMCs. The origin of this receptor is a middle-aged woman in good health and CMV-seronegative. The CDR3 nucleotides read TGTGCCAGCAGTGGGCGTATGGGCGGGGAGCTGTTTTTT. As protein: CASSGRMGGELFF.